Listed below are T cell receptor beta chains from one sample, sequenced in a study of early T cells in non-severe SARS-CoV-2 infection. TCRdb re-analysed the 5' RACE reads in MiXCR, keeping a single row per CDR3 protein. The data contain over 35,000 distinct CDR3 sequences, about 5.7% of them singletons. The sample consisted of whole blood, taken at baseline. The receptors stem from an adult who was a healthcare worker with PCR-confirmed SARS-CoV-2 infection or an uninfected control (not recorded which). Both conserved end residues are trimmed from each CDR3.

J: TRBJ1-5; V: TRBV12-3/TRBV12-4; CDR3: ASSRATDRVSNQPQH
J: TRBJ2-7; V: TRBV7-6; CDR3: ASSLGQGTGTGIYEQY
J: TRBJ2-1; V: TRBV20-1; CDR3: SASQGADYNEQF
J: TRBJ2-5; V: TRBV20-1; CDR3: SAYVSLGTQY
J: TRBJ2-1; V: TRBV7-8; CDR3: ASSSGTYNEQF
J: TRBJ1-1; V: TRBV18; CDR3: ASSPQGANTEAF
J: TRBJ2-5; V: TRBV9; CDR3: ASSGQETQY
J: TRBJ2-3; V: TRBV5-4; CDR3: ASRAGTNTDTQY
J: TRBJ2-7; V: TRBV4-1; CDR3: ASSLREGPPYEQY
J: TRBJ2-7; V: TRBV21-1; CDR3: ASSLPGTCSYEQY
J: TRBJ2-7; V: TRBV11-2; CDR3: ASSSAPIGGHEQY
J: TRBJ2-1; V: TRBV6-2/TRBV6-3; CDR3: ASSVTTREQF
J: TRBJ2-2; V: TRBV5-6; CDR3: ASSLGTGYTGELF
J: TRBJ2-3; V: TRBV12-3/TRBV12-4; CDR3: ATSAASTDTQY
J: TRBJ2-1; V: TRBV20-1; CDR3: SATWTSGRMGDEQF